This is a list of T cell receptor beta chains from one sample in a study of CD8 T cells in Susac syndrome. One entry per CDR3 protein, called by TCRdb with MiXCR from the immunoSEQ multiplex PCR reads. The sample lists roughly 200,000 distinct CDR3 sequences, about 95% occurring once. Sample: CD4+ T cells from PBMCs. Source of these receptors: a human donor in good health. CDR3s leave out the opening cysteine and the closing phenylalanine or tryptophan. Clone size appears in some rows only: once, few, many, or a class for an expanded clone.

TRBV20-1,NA,SAGSDSGANVLT
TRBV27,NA,ASSSGTRIRADTQY
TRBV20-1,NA,SARVSGLETQY
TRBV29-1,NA,SVYGTFNYNEQF
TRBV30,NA,AWSRGGSTDTQY
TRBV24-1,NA,ATSDSTYTDTQY
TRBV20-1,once,SAIQPGLAIYNEQF
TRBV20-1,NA,SARDRYVFTNEQF
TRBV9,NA,ASSVTWYQETQY
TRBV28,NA,ASIRDRRYYGYT
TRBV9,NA,ASSAGHRGYTEAF
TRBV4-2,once,ASSQAGQISPSAKNIQY
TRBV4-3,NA,ASSQDHYSGNTIY
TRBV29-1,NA,SVGSGGTRTEAF